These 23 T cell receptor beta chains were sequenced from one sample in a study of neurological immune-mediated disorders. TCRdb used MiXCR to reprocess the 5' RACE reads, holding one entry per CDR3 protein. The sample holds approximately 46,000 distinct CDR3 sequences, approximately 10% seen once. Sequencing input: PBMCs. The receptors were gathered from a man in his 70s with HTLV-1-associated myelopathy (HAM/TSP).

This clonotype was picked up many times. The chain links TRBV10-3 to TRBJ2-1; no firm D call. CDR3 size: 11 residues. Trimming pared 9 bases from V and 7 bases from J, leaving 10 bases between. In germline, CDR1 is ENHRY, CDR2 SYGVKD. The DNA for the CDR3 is TGTGCCATTAGTCAGTCGAATGAGCAGTTCTTC. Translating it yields CAISQSNEQFF.

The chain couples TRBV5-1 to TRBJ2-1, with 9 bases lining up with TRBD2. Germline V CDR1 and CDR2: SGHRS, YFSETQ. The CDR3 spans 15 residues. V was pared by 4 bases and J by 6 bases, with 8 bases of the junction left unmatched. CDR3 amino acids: CASSLLAGAGNEQFF. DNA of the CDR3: TGCGCCAGCAGCCTATTAGCGGGAGCGGGCAATGAGCAGTTCTTC.

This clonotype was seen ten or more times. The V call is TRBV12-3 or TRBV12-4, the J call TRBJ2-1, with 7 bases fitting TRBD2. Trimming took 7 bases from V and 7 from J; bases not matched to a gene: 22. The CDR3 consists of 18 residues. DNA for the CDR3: TGTGCCAGCACCCGTTACTCGACCGGGGGGAGGGGTAGGAATGAGCAGTTCTTC. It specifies CASTRYSTGGRGRNEQFF.

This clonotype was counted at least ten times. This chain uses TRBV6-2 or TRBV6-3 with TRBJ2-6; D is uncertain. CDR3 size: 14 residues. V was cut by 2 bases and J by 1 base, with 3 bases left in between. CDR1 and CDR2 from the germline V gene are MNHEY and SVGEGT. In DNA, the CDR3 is TGTGCCAGCAGTTACGGATCTGGGGCCAACGTCCTGACTTTC. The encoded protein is CASSYGSGANVLTF.

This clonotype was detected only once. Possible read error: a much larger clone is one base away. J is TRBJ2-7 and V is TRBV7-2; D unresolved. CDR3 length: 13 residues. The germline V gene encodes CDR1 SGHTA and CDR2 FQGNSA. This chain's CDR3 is CANSPDRALEQYF. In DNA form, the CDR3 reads TGTGCCAACAGCCCGGACCGAGCCCTCGAGCAGTACTTC. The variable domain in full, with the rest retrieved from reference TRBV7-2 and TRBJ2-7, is GAGVSQSPSNKVTEKGKDVELRCDPISGHTALYWYRQSLGQGLEFLIYFQGNSAPDKSGLPSDRFSAERTGGSVSTLTIQRTQQEDSAVYLCANSPDRALEQYFGPGTRLTVT.

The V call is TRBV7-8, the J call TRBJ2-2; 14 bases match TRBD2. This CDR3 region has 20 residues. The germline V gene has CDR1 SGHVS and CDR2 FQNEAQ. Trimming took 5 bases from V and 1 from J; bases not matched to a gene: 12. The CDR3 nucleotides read TGTGCCAGCAGCCCCCGTCTCTCTGGACTAGCGGGAGGGAACACCGGGGAGCTGTTTTTT. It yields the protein CASSPRLSGLAGGNTGELFF. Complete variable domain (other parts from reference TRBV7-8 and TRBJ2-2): GAGVSQSPRYKVAKRGQDVALRCDPISGHVSLFWYQQALGQGPEFLTYFQNEAQLDKSGLPSDRFFAERPEGSVSTLKIQRTQQEDSAVYLCASSPRLSGLAGGNTGELFFGEGSRLTVL.

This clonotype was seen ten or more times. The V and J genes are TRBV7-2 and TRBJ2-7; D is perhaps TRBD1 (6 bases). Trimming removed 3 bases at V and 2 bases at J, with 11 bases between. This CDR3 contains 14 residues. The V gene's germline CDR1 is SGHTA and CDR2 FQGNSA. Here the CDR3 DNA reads TGTGCCAGCAGCTTCGCGACAGGTGCCTACGAGCAGTACTTC. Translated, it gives CASSFATGAYEQYF.

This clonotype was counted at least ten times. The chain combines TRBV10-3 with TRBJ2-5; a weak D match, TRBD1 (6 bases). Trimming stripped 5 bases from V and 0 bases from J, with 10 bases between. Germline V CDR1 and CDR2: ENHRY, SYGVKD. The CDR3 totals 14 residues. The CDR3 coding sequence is TGTGCCATCAGTAGGCCAGGGGACCAAGAGACCCAGTACTTC. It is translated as CAISRPGDQETQYF.

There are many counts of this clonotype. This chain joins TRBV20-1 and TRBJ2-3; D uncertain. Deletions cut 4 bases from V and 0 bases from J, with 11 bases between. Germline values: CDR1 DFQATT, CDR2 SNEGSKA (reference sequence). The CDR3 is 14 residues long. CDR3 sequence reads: CSATDHSSTDTQYF. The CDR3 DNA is TGCAGTGCTACCGACCACTCTAGCACAGATACGCAGTATTTT.

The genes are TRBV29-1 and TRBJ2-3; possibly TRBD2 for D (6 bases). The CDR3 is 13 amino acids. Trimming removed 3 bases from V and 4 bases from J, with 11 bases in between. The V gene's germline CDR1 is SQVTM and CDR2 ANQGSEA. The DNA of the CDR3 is TGCAGCGTTGATACGGGAGAGGCAGATACGCAGTATTTT. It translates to CSVDTGEADTQYF.

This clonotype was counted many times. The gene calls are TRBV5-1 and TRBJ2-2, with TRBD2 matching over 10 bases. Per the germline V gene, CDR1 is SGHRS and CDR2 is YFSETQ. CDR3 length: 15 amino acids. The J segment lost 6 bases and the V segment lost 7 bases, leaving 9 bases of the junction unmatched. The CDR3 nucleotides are TGCGCCAGCCGCCGGACTAGCGGATTGTCCGGGGAGCTGTTTTTT. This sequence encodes CASRRTSGLSGELFF.

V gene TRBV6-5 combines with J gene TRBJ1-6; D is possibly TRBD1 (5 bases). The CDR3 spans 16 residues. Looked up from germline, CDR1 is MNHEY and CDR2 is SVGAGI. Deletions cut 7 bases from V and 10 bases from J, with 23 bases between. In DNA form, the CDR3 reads TGTGCCAGCACCCTTAGATCGCAGGGAGTAGTATCACCCCTCCACTTT. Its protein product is CASTLRSQGVVSPLHF.

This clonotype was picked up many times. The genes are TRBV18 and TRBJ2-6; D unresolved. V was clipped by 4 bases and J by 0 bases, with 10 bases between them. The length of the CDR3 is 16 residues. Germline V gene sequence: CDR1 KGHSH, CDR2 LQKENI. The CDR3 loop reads CASSLTESSGANVLTF. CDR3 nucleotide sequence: TGTGCCAGCTCACTTACAGAGAGCTCTGGGGCCAACGTCCTGACTTTC.

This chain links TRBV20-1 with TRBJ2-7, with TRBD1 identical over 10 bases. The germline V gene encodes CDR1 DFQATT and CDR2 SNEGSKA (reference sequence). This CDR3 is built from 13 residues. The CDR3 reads CSRPGQGRNEQYF. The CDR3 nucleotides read TGCAGCCGACCGGGACAGGGGAGGAACGAGCAGTACTTC.

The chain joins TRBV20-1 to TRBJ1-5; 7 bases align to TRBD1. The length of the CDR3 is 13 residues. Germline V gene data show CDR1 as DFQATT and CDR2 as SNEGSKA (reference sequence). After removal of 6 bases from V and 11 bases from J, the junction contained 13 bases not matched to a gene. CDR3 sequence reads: CSALRTGEEAQHF. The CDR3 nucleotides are TGCAGTGCCCTTCGAACAGGGGAAGAGGCCCAGCATTTT.

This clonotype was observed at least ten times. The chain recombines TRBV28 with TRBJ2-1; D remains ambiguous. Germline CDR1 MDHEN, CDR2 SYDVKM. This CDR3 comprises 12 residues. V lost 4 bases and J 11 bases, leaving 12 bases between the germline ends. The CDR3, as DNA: TGTGCCAGCAGTTACAGTCTAGAAAAGCAGTTCTTC. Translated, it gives CASSYSLEKQFF.

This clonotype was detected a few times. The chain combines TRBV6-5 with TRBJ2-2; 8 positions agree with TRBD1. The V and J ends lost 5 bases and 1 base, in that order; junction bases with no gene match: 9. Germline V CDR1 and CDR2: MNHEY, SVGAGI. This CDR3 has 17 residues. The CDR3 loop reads CASSIITGTGNTGELFF. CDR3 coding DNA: TGTGCCAGCAGTATTATTACCGGGACAGGGAACACCGGGGAGCTGTTTTTT.

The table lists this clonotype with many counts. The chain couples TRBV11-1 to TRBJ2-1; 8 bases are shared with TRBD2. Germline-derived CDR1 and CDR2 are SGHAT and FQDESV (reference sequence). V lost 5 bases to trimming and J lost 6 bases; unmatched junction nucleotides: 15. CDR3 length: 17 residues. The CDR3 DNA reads TGTGCCAGCAGCCCCCGGGTTAGCCTAGCGGGTCTCAATGAGCAGTTCTTC. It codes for CASSPRVSLAGLNEQFF. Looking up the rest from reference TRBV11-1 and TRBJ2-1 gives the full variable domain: EAEVAQSPRYKITEKSQAVAFWCDPISGHATLYWYRQILGQGPELLVQFQDESVVDDSQLPKDRFSAERLKGVDSTLKIQPAELGDSAMYLCASSPRVSLAGLNEQFFGPGTRLTVL.

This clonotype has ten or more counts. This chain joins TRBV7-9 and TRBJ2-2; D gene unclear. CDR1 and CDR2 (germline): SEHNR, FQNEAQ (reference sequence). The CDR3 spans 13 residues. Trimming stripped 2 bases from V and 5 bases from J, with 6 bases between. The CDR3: CASSLPGTGELFF. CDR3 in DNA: TGTGCCAGCAGCTTACCTGGGACCGGGGAGCTGTTTTTT.

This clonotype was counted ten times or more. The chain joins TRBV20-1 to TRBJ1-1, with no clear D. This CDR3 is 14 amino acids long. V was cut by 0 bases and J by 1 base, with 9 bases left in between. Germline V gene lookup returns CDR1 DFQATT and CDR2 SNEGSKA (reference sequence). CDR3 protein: CSARDVAGNTEAFF. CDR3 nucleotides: TGCAGTGCTAGAGATGTGGCCGGGAACACTGAAGCTTTCTTT.

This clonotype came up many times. The CDR3, as DNA: TGTGCCAGCTCACCACGCGGGGATGGTGGCTACACCTTC. Protein: CASSPRGDGGYTF. J is TRBJ1-2 and V is TRBV18; D remains unclear. V dropped 1 base and J dropped 7 bases, with 10 bases sitting between them. Looked up from germline, CDR1 is KGHSH and CDR2 is LQKENI. This CDR3 contains 13 residues.

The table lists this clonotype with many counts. CDR3 protein: CASFRVSAGGETQYF. The CDR3 nucleotides are TGTGCCAGCTTCCGGGTTTCCGCGGGAGGGGAGACCCAGTACTTC. This chain joins TRBV7-9 and TRBJ2-5; 9 bases are a match to TRBD2. V shed 8 bases, J shed 5 bases, and the junction held 12 bases outside the gene matches. The germline V gene has CDR1 SEHNR and CDR2 FQNEAQ (reference sequence). CDR3 size: 15 residues.

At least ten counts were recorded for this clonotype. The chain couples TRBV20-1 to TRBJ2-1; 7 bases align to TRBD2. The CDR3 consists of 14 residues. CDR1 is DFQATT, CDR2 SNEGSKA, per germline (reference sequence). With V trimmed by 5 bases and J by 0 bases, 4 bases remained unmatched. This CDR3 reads CSAASGSSYNEQFF. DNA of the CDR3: TGCAGTGCTGCTAGCGGAAGCTCCTACAATGAGCAGTTCTTC.